The present T cell receptor (beta chain) was sequenced within a study of blood T cell repertoires in COVID-19. While infection was still active, Seattle patients were enrolled and then followed longitudinally. Trimming took off 3 bases at V and 7 bases at J, with 16 bases between the two ends. Germline V CDR1 and CDR2: MNHNS, SASEGT. The CDR3 length is 15 residues. Produced via immunoSEQ multiplex PCR; TCRdb's table is partial and in-frame only. This table holds roughly 500,000 clones, 85% to 90% found once. This clonotype was sampled from a man in his late teens or twenties with COVID-19, enrolled during active disease. J is TRBJ1-5 and V is TRBV6-1, with a possible D match to TRBD1 (5 bases). Material: peripheral blood. DNA of the CDR3: TGTGCCAGCAGTGAGGCGGAACCAGGGCGACAGCCCCAGCATTTT. It encodes CASSEAEPGRQPQHF.